This T cell receptor beta chain was identified during a study of T cell repertoires in aging, cancer and after chemotherapy. Study as a whole: Patients with glioblastoma brain tumors were sampled before and after temozolomide-based therapy.

Study-wide results and limits: Untreated cancer patients had significantly lower blood TCR diversity than age-matched healthy donors.

Germline trimming cut 8 bases from V and 2 bases from J; bases unmatched to any gene: 17. CDR3 size: 17 residues. Germline CDR1 SGHDN, CDR2 FVKESK. Only a few counts were recorded for this clonotype. As yet, its antigen is unknown. The template was genomic DNA from peripheral blood, not RNA. TRB rearrangements spanning V, D and J were amplified using mixed TRB-A/B primers. One entry per CDR3 protein results from TCRdb running MiXCR on the multiplex PCR reads. The sample holds roughly 18,000 distinct CDR3 sequences; 35% to 40% are singletons and the top ten take about a sixth. The chain joins TRBV14 to TRBJ2-7; 8 bases map to TRBD2. Source material: blood. The receptor's source is a human donor with a solid tumor. CDR3 coding DNA: TGTGCCAGCTCACCAGTTTCCCCGGGGGGGCTGCCCTACGAGCAGTACTTC. It yields the protein CASSPVSPGGLPYEQYF. Based on the CDR3 plus reference TRBV14 and TRBJ2-7, the full variable domain is EAGVTQFPSHSVIEKGQTVTLRCDPISGHDNLYWYRRVMGKEIKFLLHFVKESKQDESGMPNNRFLAERTGGTYSTLKVQPAELEDSGVYFCASSPVSPGGLPYEQYFGPGTRLTVT.